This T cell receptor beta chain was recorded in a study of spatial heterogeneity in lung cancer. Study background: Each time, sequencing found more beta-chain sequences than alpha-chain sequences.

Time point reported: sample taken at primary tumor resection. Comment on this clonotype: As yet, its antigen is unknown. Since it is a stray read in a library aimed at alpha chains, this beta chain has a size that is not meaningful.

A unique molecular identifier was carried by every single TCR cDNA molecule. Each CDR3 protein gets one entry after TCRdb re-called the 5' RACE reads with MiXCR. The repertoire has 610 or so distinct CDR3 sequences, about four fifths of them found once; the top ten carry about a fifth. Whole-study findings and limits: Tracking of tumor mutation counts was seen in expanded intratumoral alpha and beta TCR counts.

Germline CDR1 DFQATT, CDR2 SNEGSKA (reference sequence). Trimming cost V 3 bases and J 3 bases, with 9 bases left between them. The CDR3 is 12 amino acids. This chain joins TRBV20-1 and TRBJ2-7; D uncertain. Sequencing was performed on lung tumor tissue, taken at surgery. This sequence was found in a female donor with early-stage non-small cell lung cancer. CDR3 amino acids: CSARRQNYEQYF. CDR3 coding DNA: TGCAGTGCTAGGAGGCAGAACTACGAGCAGTACTTC.